This T cell receptor (beta chain) stems from a study of identical twins. This clonotype was observed a few times. What it binds is not known. The ends were cut back, 7 bases at V and 2 bases at J, with 8 bases in the middle. There are 12 residues in the CDR3. The germline V gene has CDR1 LNHDA and CDR2 SQIVND (reference sequence). Points from the study as a whole: Cord blood beta clonotypes present at high abundance carried fewer insertions; no such pattern appeared in memory repertoires. Invariant MAIT and iNKT cells could partly confound zero-insertion analyses. There was an excess of low generation probability in the out-of-frame alpha sequences that twins shared.

TCRdb independently ran MiXCR on the 5' RACE reads; one entry per CDR3 protein. The table includes roughly 240,000 distinct CDR3 sequences, 6% to 8% detected once. The donor group consisted entirely of healthy Caucasians. This sample was shared with a second study, whose subject was yellow fever vaccine responses in identical twins.

The sequence came from a woman between 18 and 30 years old in good health. The chain links TRBV19 to TRBJ1-1, with D unclear. Sequenced input: CD8+ T cells sorted from blood. For the CDR3, the DNA is TGTGCCAGTACCGAGGGTAACACTGAAGCTTTCTTT. Protein product: CASTEGNTEAFF.